The clone carrying this TCR beta chain was seen a handful of times. The source of the sample is a study of T cells in Graves' hyperthyroidism and ophthalmopathy. Germline V gives CDR1 SGHTA, CDR2 FQGNSA. V lost 4 bases to trimming and J lost 6 bases; unmatched junction nucleotides: 11. The CDR3 length is 16 residues. Researchers amplified the TCR beta CDR3 regions from RNA transcripts. Primed by the HTBI set, a first-round RT-PCR was run on the TCR CDR3. In TCRdb, the multiplex PCR reads were re-called with MiXCR into one record per CDR3 protein. Among approximately 530,000 distinct CDR3 sequences, around 20% were seen once, and the ten largest hold over 45%.

Source material: blood. J is TRBJ2-3 and V is TRBV7-2; the match to TRBD2 covers 9 bases. This clonotype originated in a man aged 40-55 years with Graves' ophthalmopathy. The chain's CDR3 is CASSSAAGGRRDTQYF. The CDR3 DNA follows: TGTGCCAGCAGCTCGGCTGCGGGGGGGCGGCGGGATACGCAGTATTTT.